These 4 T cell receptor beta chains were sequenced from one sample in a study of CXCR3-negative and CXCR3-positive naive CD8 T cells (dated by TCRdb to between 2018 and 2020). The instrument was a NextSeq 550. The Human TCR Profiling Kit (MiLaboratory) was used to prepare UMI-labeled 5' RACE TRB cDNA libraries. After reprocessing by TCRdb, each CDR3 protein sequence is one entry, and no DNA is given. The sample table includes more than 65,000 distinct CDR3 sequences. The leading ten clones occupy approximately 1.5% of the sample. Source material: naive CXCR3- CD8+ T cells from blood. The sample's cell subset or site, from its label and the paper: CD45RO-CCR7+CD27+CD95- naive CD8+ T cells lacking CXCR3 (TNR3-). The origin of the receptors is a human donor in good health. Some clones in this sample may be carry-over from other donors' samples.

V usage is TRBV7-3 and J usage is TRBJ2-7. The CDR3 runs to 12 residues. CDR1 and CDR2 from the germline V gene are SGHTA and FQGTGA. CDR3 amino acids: CASSLNRPEQYF.

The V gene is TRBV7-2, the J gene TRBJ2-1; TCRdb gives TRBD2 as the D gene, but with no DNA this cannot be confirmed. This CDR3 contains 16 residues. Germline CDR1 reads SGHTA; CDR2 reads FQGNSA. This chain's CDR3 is CASSSSGGPFYNEQFF.

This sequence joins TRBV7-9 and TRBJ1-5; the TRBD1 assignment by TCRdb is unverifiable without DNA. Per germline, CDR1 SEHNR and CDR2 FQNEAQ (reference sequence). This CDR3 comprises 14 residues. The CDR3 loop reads CASSRDGSNQPQHF.

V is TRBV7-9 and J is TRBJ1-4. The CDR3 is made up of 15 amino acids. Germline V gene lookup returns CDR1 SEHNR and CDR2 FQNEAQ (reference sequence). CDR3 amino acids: CASSPLTSTNEKLFF.